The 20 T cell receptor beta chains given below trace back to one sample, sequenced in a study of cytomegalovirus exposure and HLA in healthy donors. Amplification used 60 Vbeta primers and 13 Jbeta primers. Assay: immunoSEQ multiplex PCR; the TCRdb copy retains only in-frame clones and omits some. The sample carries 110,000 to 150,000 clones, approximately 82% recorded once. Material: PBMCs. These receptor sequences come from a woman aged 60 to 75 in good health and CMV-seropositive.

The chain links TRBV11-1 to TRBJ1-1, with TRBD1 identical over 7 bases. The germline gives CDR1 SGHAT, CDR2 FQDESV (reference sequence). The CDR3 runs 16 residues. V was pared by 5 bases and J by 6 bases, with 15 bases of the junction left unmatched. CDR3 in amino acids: CASSVDRVGVRAEAFF. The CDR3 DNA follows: TGTGCCAGCAGCGTCGACAGGGTCGGAGTGCGGGCTGAAGCTTTCTTT.

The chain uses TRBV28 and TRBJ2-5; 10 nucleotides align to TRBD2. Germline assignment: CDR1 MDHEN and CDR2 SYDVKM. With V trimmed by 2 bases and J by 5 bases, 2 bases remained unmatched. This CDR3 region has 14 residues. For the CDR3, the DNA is TGTGCCAGCAGTTTACTAGCGGGAGTTGAGACCCAGTACTTC. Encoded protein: CASSLLAGVETQYF.

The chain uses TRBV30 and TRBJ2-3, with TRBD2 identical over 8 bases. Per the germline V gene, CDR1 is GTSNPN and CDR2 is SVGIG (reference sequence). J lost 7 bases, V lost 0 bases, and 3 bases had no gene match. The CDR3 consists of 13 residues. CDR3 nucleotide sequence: TGTGCCTGGAGTGTGGCGGGAGGATATACGCAGTATTTT. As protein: CAWSVAGGYTQYF.

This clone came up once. In nucleotides, the CDR3 is TGTGCCAGCAGCCACCGGGACAGTAGAGATGGCTACACCTTC. Protein product: CASSHRDSRDGYTF. The chain combines TRBV7-2 with TRBJ1-2; 7 bases line up with TRBD1. With V trimmed by 5 bases and J by 6 bases, 9 bases remained unmatched. Germline-derived CDR1 and CDR2 are SGHTA and FQGNSA. The CDR3 is 14 amino acids.

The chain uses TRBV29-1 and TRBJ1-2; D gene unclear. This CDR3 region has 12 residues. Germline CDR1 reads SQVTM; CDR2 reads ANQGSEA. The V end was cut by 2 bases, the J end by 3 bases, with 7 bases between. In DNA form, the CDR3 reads TGCAGCGTTGAAATGCGGCACTATGGCTACACCTTC. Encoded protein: CSVEMRHYGYTF.

CDR3 sequence (DNA): TGTGCCACCCATTCGGGGCGGGAGAGGGACGAGCAGTACTTC. This encodes CATHSGRERDEQYF. The chain carries TRBV10-3 and TRBJ2-7; 7 bases align to TRBD2. The V gene's germline CDR1 is ENHRY and CDR2 SYGVKD. CDR3 length equals 14 residues. J gave up 5 bases and V 10 bases, and 14 bases lay outside the gene matches.

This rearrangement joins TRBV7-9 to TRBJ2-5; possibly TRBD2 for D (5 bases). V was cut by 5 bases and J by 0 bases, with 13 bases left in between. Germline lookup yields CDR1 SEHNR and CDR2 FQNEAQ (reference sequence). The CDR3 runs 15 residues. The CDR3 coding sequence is TGTGCCAGCAGCGCCCTTGGAGGCTACCAAGAGACCCAGTACTTC. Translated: CASSALGGYQETQYF.

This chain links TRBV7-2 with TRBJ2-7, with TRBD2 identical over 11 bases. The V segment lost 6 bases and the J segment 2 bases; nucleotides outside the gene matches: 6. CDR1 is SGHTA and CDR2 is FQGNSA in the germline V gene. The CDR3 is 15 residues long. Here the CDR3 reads CASSASGRHPYEQYF. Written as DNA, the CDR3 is TGTGCCAGCAGTGCTAGCGGGAGGCATCCCTACGAGCAGTACTTC.

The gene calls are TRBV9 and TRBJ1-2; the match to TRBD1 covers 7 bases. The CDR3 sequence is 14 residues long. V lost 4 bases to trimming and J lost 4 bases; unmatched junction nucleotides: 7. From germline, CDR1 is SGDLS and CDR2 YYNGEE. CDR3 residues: CASSLPGQIYGYTF. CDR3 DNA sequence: TGTGCCAGCAGCCTCCCGGGACAGATCTATGGCTACACCTTC.

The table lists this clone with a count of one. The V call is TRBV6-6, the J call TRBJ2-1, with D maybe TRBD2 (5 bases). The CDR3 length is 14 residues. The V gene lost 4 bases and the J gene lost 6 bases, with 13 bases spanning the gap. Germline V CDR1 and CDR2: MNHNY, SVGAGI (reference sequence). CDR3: CASSSGSVGNEQFF. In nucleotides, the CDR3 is TGTGCCAGCAGTTCGGGGAGTGTGGGCAATGAGCAGTTCTTC.

CDR3 coding DNA: TGTGCCAGCTCACACCGGGACAGGGGAGCCAAAAACATTCAGTACTTC. It specifies CASSHRDRGAKNIQYF. The chain has TRBV18 and TRBJ2-4; 10 bases match TRBD1. Germline CDR1 reads KGHSH; CDR2 reads LQKENI. This CDR3 spans 16 amino acids. V trimming: 4 bases; J trimming: 0 bases; junction bases outside the gene matches: 3.

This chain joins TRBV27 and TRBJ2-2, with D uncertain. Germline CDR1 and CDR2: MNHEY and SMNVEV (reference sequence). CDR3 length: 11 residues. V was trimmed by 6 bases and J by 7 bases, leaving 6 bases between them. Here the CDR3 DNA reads TGTGCCAGCAGACAGAACGGGGAGCTGTTTTTT. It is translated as CASRQNGELFF.

Here the CDR3 reads CASKMLAGGRETQYF. The CDR3 nucleotides are TGTGCCAGCAAGATGCTAGCGGGAGGGCGGGAGACCCAGTACTTC. V is TRBV6-1 and J is TRBJ2-5, with 12 nucleotides matching TRBD2. Trimming at V came to 7 bases and at J to 5 bases, leaving 8 bases not matched to a gene. Germline values: CDR1 MNHNS, CDR2 SASEGT. The CDR3 is 15 amino acids.

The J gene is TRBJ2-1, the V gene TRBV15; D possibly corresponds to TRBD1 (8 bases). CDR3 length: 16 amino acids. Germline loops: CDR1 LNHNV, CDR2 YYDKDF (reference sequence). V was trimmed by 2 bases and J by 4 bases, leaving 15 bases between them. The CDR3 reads CATSRLQGGKYNEQFF. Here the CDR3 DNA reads TGTGCCACCAGCAGATTACAGGGGGGGAAGTACAATGAGCAGTTCTTC. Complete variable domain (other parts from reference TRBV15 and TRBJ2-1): DAMVIQNPRYQVTQFGKPVTLSCSQTLNHNVMYWYQQKSSQAPKLLFHYYDKDFNNEADTPDNFQSRRPNTSFCFLDIRSPGLGDTAMYLCATSRLQGGKYNEQFFGPGTRLTVL.

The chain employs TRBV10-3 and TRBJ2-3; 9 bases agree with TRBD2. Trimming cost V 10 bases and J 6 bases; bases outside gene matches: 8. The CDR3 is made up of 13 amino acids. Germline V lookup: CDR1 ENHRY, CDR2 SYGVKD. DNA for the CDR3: TGTGCCAGCGTAGCGGGAGTGGGTGATACGCAGTATTTT. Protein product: CASVAGVGDTQYF.

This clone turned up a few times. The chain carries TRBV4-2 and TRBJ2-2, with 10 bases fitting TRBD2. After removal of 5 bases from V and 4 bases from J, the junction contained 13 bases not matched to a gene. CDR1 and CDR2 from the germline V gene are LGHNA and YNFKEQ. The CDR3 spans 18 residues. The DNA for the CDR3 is TGTGCCAGCAGCTCAAACGCCCTAGCGGGAGTAGGCACCGGGGAGCTGTTTTTT. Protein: CASSSNALAGVGTGELFF.

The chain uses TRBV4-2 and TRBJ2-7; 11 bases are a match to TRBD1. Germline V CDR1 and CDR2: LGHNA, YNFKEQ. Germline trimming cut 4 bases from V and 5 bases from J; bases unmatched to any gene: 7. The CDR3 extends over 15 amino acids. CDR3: CASSPRDRGEDEQYF. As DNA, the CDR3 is TGTGCCAGCAGCCCCCGGGACAGGGGGGAGGACGAGCAGTACTTC.

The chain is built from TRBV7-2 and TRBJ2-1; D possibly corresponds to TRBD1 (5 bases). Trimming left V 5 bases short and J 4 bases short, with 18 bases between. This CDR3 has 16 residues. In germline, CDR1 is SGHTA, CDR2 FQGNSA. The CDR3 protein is CASSPGSLSFYNEQFF. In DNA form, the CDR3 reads TGTGCCAGCAGCCCAGGGTCCCTTTCCTTTTACAATGAGCAGTTCTTC.

CDR3 residues: CASSPTGLRYEQYF. DNA for the CDR3: TGTGCCAGCTCACCAACGGGACTCCGATACGAGCAGTACTTC. V is TRBV18 and J is TRBJ2-7; tentative D call: TRBD2 (6 bases). V was cut by 2 bases and J by 4 bases, with 12 bases left in between. Germline loops: CDR1 KGHSH, CDR2 LQKENI. The CDR3 length is 14 residues.

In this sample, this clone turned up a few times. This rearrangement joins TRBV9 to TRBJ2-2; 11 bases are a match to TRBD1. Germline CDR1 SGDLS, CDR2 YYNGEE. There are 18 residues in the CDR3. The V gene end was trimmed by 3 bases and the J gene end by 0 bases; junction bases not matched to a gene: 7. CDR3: CASSAGTGGSANTGELFF. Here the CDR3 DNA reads TGTGCCAGCAGCGCTGGGACAGGGGGTTCGGCGAACACCGGGGAGCTGTTTTTT.